This T cell receptor (beta chain) was captured in a study of cytomegalovirus exposure and HLA in healthy donors. The length of the CDR3 is 13 residues. Between the trimmed V and J ends, which lost 8 bases and 0 bases, there was a span of 10 bases. Germline CDR1 reads GTSNPN; CDR2 reads SVGIG (reference sequence). Study results and caveats: What a later analysis reportedly showed was that an Asian-associated ancestry cluster had fewer N-insertions than the roughly 700-donor mean. One cluster of highly shared sequence variants probably arose as a sequencing artifact. Accurate prediction of HLA-A and HLA-B alleles (for most subjects) was reportedly achieved from TCR beta sequences.

The PCR was carried out with 60 Vbeta primers and 13 Jbeta primers. Only in-frame clones appear in the TCRdb table, and some are missing; sequencing was by immunoSEQ multiplex PCR. The sample includes 130,000 or so clones, 80% of them seen just once. As for this clone: Its antigen is currently unknown.

Sample: PBMCs. The TCR sequence derives from a man aged 30-40 years in good health and CMV-seronegative. This chain connects TRBV30 to TRBJ1-4; no reliable D call. The CDR3: CARSSATNEKLFF. CDR3 bases: TGTGCCCGATCTAGTGCAACTAATGAAAAACTGTTTTTT.